This TCR beta chain was found in a study of regulatory T cells in long-lasting Graves disease. About the research overall: More than 5 years of antithyroid drugs with positive TSH receptor antibodies defined persistent Graves' disease.

Broader study findings: The study found lower TCR diversity in persistent Graves' patients than in newly diagnosed ones. Examination was confined to peripheral blood, excluding thyroid tissue.

Arm-PCR with iRepertoire HTBI primers amplified the CDR3 regions for these TCR beta libraries. TCRdb processed the multiplex PCR reads anew with MiXCR; each CDR3 protein has one entry. The sample includes almost 350,000 distinct CDR3 sequences, about 18% of them seen just once. Regarding time point: persistent/refractory GD, antithyroid drugs over 5 years with positive TRAb. Extracted RNA from PBMCs served as the source of the TCR library. Worth noting for this clonotype: Its antigen remains unknown. One end of the junction fails to match germline, which may point to a read error.

The sequenced sample was peripheral blood mononuclear cells (PBMCs), obtained when the disease was refractory, from a patient treated with antithyroid drugs. This TCR was sampled from a female donor with Graves disease.

In DNA, the CDR3 is TGTGCCCCCCTCGACAGCGGGAAGCTGTTTTTT. It codes for CAPLDSGKLFF. This chain joins TRBV24-1 and TRBJ2-2; TRBD2 matches 7 bases. This CDR3 has 11 amino acids. Per germline, CDR1 KGHDR and CDR2 SFDVKD.